This note documents a single T cell receptor (beta chain) sequence. All donors were healthy, and all were Caucasian. These data are taken from a study of identical twins. Germline V gene data show CDR1 as ENHRY and CDR2 as SYGVKD. CDR3 length equals 14 residues. Trimming at V came to 8 bases and at J to 7 bases, leaving 7 bases not matched to a gene. TCRdb reprocessed the 5' RACE reads via MiXCR and lists one record per CDR3 protein. The sample shows just over 500,000 distinct CDR3 sequences, around 20% of them seen only once. These same data were also listed under a study on T cells expressing NK-cell markers. That study reports: The study drew TCR beta repertoires from sorted CD3+CD56+NKG2C+, CD3+CD56+NKG2C- and CD3+CD56-NKG2C+ T cells. Seven sequenced donors out of eight were HCMV-seropositive, one seronegative.

V and J are TRBV10-3 and TRBJ2-1; 11 nucleotides line up with TRBD2. Sequenced: CD4+ T cells sorted from blood. This receptor was identified in a woman younger than 30 in good health. This CDR3 reads CAIGTGLAVNEQFF. The DNA of the CDR3 is TGTGCCATCGGTACGGGACTAGCGGTGAATGAGCAGTTCTTC.